The next 24 T cell receptor delta chains were all read from a single sample in a study of gamma-delta chains in newborns, infants, children. With CATT, TCRdb re-called clones from the reads. The sample includes almost 4,000 delta-chain clones, around 43% of them seen just once. The material was blood, obtained at week 6. Source of these receptors: a child who was a newborn, infant or young child, either healthy, febrile or measles-vaccinated (not recorded which).

The chain carries TRDV1 and TRDJ1, with 8 bases matching TRDD3. The CDR3 covers 18 residues. CDR1 is TSWWSYY and CDR2 is QGS in the germline V gene. V was clipped by 3 bases and J by 10 bases; unmatched bases: 22. For the CDR3, the DNA is TGTGCTCTTGGGGAGCCGAATGTCCTCCCGGGGGATATGAGGATACTCATCTTT. Protein product: CALGEPNVLPGDMRILIF.

The V call is TRDV3, the J call TRDJ4; TRDD3 matches at 13 bases. Germline CDR1 reads TVYSNPD; CDR2 reads GDNSRS (reference sequence). The CDR3 loop spans 16 amino acids. The V and J ends lost 0 bases and 8 bases, in that order; junction bases with no gene match: 15. CDR3 bases: TGTGCCTTTAGTAGGCTACTGGGGGATACGCGAAGCGGTCTGATCTTT. This translates into CAFSRLLGDTRSGLIF.

The genes are TRDV3 and TRDJ2, with D uncertain. This CDR3 spans 16 amino acids. The germline gives CDR1 TVYSNPD, CDR2 GDNSRS (reference sequence). The V and J ends lost 2 bases and 0 bases respectively, with 16 bases between them. In DNA, the CDR3 is TGTGCCTTTTCTCAGCCGGGAGATGCTTTGACAGCACAACTCTTCTTT. It yields the protein CAFSQPGDALTAQLFF. The whole variable domain, remainder taken from reference TRDV3 and TRDJ2, is CDKVTQSSPDQTVASGSEVVLLCTYDTVYSNPDLFWYRIRPDYSFQFVFYGDNSRSEGADFTQGRFSVKHILTQKAFHLVISPVRTEDSATYYCAFSQPGDALTAQLFFGKGTQLIVEP.

To note about this clone: A much larger clone differs by one base, so this may be a read error. This sample also contains other DNA sequences that code for the same CDR3. The chain links TRDV1 to TRDJ1, with 7 bases lining up with TRDD3. This CDR3 has 17 amino acids. Germline V gives CDR1 TSWWSYY, CDR2 QGS. The CDR3 DNA is TGTGCTCTTGGGGAACTTCCTGGGGGGTCGTACACCGATAAACTTATCTTT. Translating gives CALGELPGGSYTDKLIF.

To note about this clone: This may stem from a read error, because a much larger clone lies one nucleotide away. The same CDR3 can be traced to other DNA sequences in this sample. The V gene is TRDV1, the J gene TRDJ1; D gene unclear. The germline V gene has CDR1 TSWWSYY and CDR2 QGS. The CDR3 sequence is 17 residues long. Trimming pared 3 bases from V and 0 bases from J, leaving 17 bases between. DNA for the CDR3: TGTGCTCTTGGGGAGGGAAAGCCGCCAACGTACACCGATAAACTCATCTTT. It translates to CALGEGKPPTYTDKLIF.

The V call is TRDV3, the J call TRDJ1; weak D call: TRDD3 (5 bases). Per germline, CDR1 TVYSNPD and CDR2 GDNSRS (reference sequence). V was cut by 1 base and J by 8 bases, with 20 bases left in between. This CDR3 comprises 14 residues. CDR3 nucleotides: TGTGCCTTTAAGGTGCCGAAGGGGGTCAGGAAACTCATCTTT. This codes for CAFKVPKGVRKLIF.

This clone is classed as medium-sized. Within the sample, other DNA sequences also encode this same CDR3. The chain employs TRDV1 and TRDJ1, with TRDD3 as a possible D gene (6 bases). Trimming removed 0 bases at V and 1 base at J, with 18 bases between. The CDR3 loop spans 18 amino acids. Per the germline V gene, CDR1 is TSWWSYY and CDR2 is QGS. CDR3: CALGELRGAYWVTDKLIF. In nucleotides, the CDR3 is TGTGCTCTTGGGGAACTAAGGGGGGCGTACTGGGTCACCGATAAACTCATCTTT.

The rearrangement links TRDV2 to TRDJ1, with 10 bases matching TRDD3. The ends lost 4 bases at V and 0 bases at J; junction bases unmatched: 16. This CDR3 has 19 amino acids. Germline V gene data show CDR1 as GEAIGNYY and CDR2 as EKD. The CDR3 bases are TGTGCCTGTGAACCACTGGGGGATCTACTCCTCCCGTACACCGATAAACTCATCTTT. It yields the protein CACEPLGDLLLPYTDKLIF.

This sequence joins TRDV2 and TRDJ1, with 12 bases matching TRDD3. This CDR3 comprises 17 residues. Germline values: CDR1 GEAIGNYY, CDR2 EKD. J was trimmed by 3 bases and V by 0 bases; bases with no gene match: 7. This chain's CDR3 is CACDTVEAGGYADKLIF. The CDR3 DNA is TGTGCCTGTGACACCGTCGAAGCTGGGGGATACGCCGATAAACTCATCTTT.

The chain employs TRDV1 and TRDJ1; D is unresolved. Germline assignment: CDR1 TSWWSYY and CDR2 QGS. CDR3 length equals 18 residues. Trimming removed 2 bases from V and 6 bases from J, with 25 bases in between. In DNA form, the CDR3 reads TGTGCTCTTGGGGAAGAAGCCGCCTCCCCGTCCGTTGAGCATAAACTCATCTTT. This translates into CALGEEAASPSVEHKLIF.

By share, this clone counts as large. The rearrangement joins TRDV1 to TRDJ1; maybe TRDD2 (6 bases). The CDR3 length is 14 residues. V was clipped by 9 bases and J by 0 bases, with 14 bases between them. The germline gives CDR1 TSWWSYY, CDR2 QGS. This CDR3 reads CALHSPTDTDKLIF. CDR3 DNA sequence: TGTGCTCTCCATTCTCCTACGGACACCGATAAACTCATCTTT.

V and J are TRDV2 and TRDJ3; D not resolved. Germline lookup yields CDR1 GEAIGNYY and CDR2 EKD. Trimming removed 0 bases at V and 2 bases at J, with 7 bases between. The CDR3 consists of 16 residues. CDR3 sequence (DNA): TGTGCCTGTGACACCGTAGGGGCCTGGGACACCCGACAGATGTTTTTC. Translated, it gives CACDTVGAWDTRQMFF.

On this clone: Mismatch with germline at one junction end may stem from a read error. The rearrangement links TRDV2 to TRDJ1, with no clear D. From germline, CDR1 is GEAIGNYY and CDR2 EKD. The CDR3 has 17 amino acids. The CDR3 loop is CACDKLYPNLHTDKPIF. Written as DNA, the CDR3 is TGTGCCTGTGACAAACTATATCCCAATCTCCACACCGATAAACCCATCTTT.

The rearrangement uses TRDV1 and TRDJ1, with 9 positions matching TRDD3. Germline V gene data show CDR1 as TSWWSYY and CDR2 as QGS. V gave up 3 bases and J gave up 0 bases; unmatched junction bases: 5. The CDR3 extends over 16 amino acids. The DNA of the CDR3 is TGTGCTCTTGGGGACCCTGGGGGATCGCACACCGATAAACTCATCTTT. It codes for CALGDPGGSHTDKLIF.

With regard to this clone: One base away lies a much larger clone, so this may be a sequencing read error. Other DNA sequences within the sample encode an identical CDR3. V usage is TRDV2 and J usage is TRDJ1, with unresolved D. Germline lookup yields CDR1 GEAIGNYY and CDR2 EKD. CDR3 length: 13 residues. CDR3: CACDTWNTDKLIF. DNA of the CDR3: TGTGCCTGTGACACGTGGAATACCGATAAACTAATCTTT.

This clone is classed as medium-sized. The identical CDR3 is also encoded by other nucleotide sequences in the sample. The rearrangement uses TRAV29/DV5 and TRDJ2; a weak D match, TRDD3 (6 bases). The V gene's germline CDR1 is NSMFDY and CDR2 ISSIKDK. The CDR3 totals 18 residues. Trimming left V 0 bases short and J 0 bases short, with 18 bases between. CDR3 region: CAASEKKSWGALTAQLFF. In DNA form, the CDR3 reads TGTGCAGCAAGCGAAAAGAAAAGCTGGGGTGCTTTGACAGCACAACTCTTCTTT.

By proportion, this clone is medium-sized. The chain recombines TRDV2 with TRDJ3, with 7 bases matching TRDD3. Germline lookup yields CDR1 GEAIGNYY and CDR2 EKD. Trimming took 5 bases from V and 2 from J; bases not matched to a gene: 11. The CDR3 is 18 amino acids. Here the CDR3 DNA reads TGTGCCTGTGTTTCACTGGGGATAGGAACCTGGGACACCCGACAGATGTTTTTC. The encoded protein is CACVSLGIGTWDTRQMFF.

By its share, this clone is large. Different DNA sequences within this sample yield the same CDR3. CDR3 coding DNA: TGTGCCTGTGACACTGGGGGATACAGCTCCTGGGACACCCGACAGATGTTTTTC. It is translated as CACDTGGYSSWDTRQMFF. The chain uses TRDV2 and TRDJ3; 10 bases map to TRDD3. CDR3 length: 18 amino acids. V shed 1 base and J 0 bases; nucleotides not matched to a gene: 2. Germline V gene lookup returns CDR1 GEAIGNYY and CDR2 EKD.

This clone appeared a few times. The chain recombines TRDV1 with TRDJ1; tentative D call: TRDD2 (6 bases). The CDR3 loop spans 19 amino acids. Germline V lookup: CDR1 TSWWSYY, CDR2 QGS. V was pared by 5 bases and J by 0 bases, with 25 bases between. CDR3 amino acids: CALGPRPSPQRGDTDKLIF. As DNA, the CDR3 is TGTGCTCTTGGGCCGCGGCCTTCCCCACAAAGGGGGGACACCGATAAACTCATCTTT.

V and J are TRDV2 and TRDJ3; perhaps TRDD3 as D (6 bases). CDR3 length equals 20 residues. The ends were cut back, 0 bases at V and 0 bases at J, with 17 bases in the middle. Germline values: CDR1 GEAIGNYY, CDR2 EKD. CDR3 sequence: CACDTFGGSLGSWDTRQMFF. The CDR3 region has the DNA TGTGCCTGTGACACCTTTGGGGGCTCCCTCGGCTCCTGGGACACCCGACAGATGTTTTTC.

In its sample, this clone was seen a few times. The V call is TRDV1, the J call TRDJ3; 8 nucleotides line up with TRDD3. The CDR3 runs 22 residues. CDR1 TSWWSYY and CDR2 QGS come from the germline V gene. Trimming took 1 base from V and 7 from J; bases not matched to a gene: 21. As DNA, the CDR3 is TGTGCTCTTGGGGAACGTGACCTCGTCCCCAGATACTGGGGGCCTGACACCCGACAGATGTTTTTC. Translation: CALGERDLVPRYWGPDTRQMFF.

J is TRDJ1 and V is TRDV3; 9 bases are shared with TRDD3. Trimming took 0 bases from V and 0 from J; bases not matched to a gene: 5. Germline CDR1 reads TVYSNPD; CDR2 reads GDNSRS (reference sequence). CDR3 size: 15 residues. The CDR3 DNA follows: TGTGCCTTTAGCAAGTACTGGGGGAACACCGATAAACTCATCTTT. This codes for CAFSKYWGNTDKLIF.

This clone is judged medium-sized. This sequence joins TRDV2 and TRDJ1, with D possibly matching TRDD3 (5 bases). V dropped 4 bases and J dropped 3 bases, with 17 bases sitting between them. Germline V gene lookup returns CDR1 GEAIGNYY and CDR2 EKD. The CDR3 spans 15 residues. CDR3 nucleotide sequence: TGTGCCTGTGAAACTGGCCTTTTGCACGCCGATAAACTCATCTTT. It is translated as CACETGLLHADKLIF.

The V call is TRDV1, the J call TRDJ1; D is undetermined. The germline CDR1 and CDR2 sequences are TSWWSYY and QGS. Deletions cut 4 bases from V and 0 bases from J, with 9 bases between. This CDR3 has 14 residues. For the CDR3, the DNA is TGTGCTCTTGGGGCTCCCCAGTACACCGATAAACTCATCTTT. This sequence encodes CALGAPQYTDKLIF.